These 24 T cell receptor beta chains came from one sample sequenced in a study of blood T cell repertoires in COVID-19. Some clones are missing from TCRdb's copy, which holds only in-frame ones; the method was immunoSEQ multiplex PCR. The table shows about 220,000 clones, with roughly 84% occurring only once. Sequencing was done on a sample of peripheral blood. The receptor source for this set is a woman aged 60 to 75 with acute or convalescent COVID-19.

V is TRBV4-3 and J is TRBJ1-2, with D possibly TRBD1 on 6 matching bases. Germline assignment: CDR1 LGHNA and CDR2 YSLEER. Trimming cost V 1 base and J 4 bases, with 10 bases left between them. This CDR3 has 14 residues. CDR3 in amino acids: CASSQATGRYGYTF. In nucleotides, the CDR3 is TGCGCCAGCAGCCAAGCGACAGGCCGCTATGGCTACACCTTC.

The genes are TRBV14 and TRBJ2-4; 14 bases match TRBD2. The CDR3 sequence is 16 residues long. J lost 5 bases, V lost 6 bases, and 6 bases had no gene match. Germline V lookup: CDR1 SGHDN, CDR2 FVKESK. CDR3 bases: TGTGCCAGCAGTCAGGGGACTAGCGGGGGCCAAAACATTCAGTACTTC. Translation gives CASSQGTSGGQNIQYF.

The chain has TRBV19 and TRBJ1-2; TRBD1 aligns across 7 bases. Per germline, CDR1 LNHDA and CDR2 SQIVND (reference sequence). CDR3 length equals 13 residues. Trimming removed 6 bases from V and 2 bases from J; junction bases left unmatched: 3. The CDR3 DNA is TGTGCCAGTAGGGAGGGACAGAACTATGGCTACACCTTC. Its translation: CASREGQNYGYTF. Combining the CDR3 with reference TRBV19 and TRBJ1-2 gives the whole variable domain DGGITQSPKYLFRKEGQNVTLSCEQNLNHDAMYWYRQDPGQGLRLIYYSQIVNDFQKGDIAEGYSVSREKKESFPLTVTSAQKNPTAFYLCASREGQNYGYTFGSGTRLTVV.

This rearrangement joins TRBV5-4 to TRBJ2-7; TRBD1 is a possible D gene (6 bases). The CDR3 totals 15 residues. V was trimmed by 4 bases and J by 0 bases, leaving 14 bases between them. Germline-derived CDR1 and CDR2 are SGHNT and YYREEE (reference sequence). The CDR3 region is CASSPGQSGSYEQYF. CDR3 in DNA: TGTGCCAGCAGCCCAGGACAGTCAGGCTCCTACGAGCAGTACTTC.

The chain uses TRBV2 and TRBJ1-6; unclear D gene. Germline loops: CDR1 SNHLY, CDR2 FYNNEI. This CDR3 spans 17 amino acids. Trimming left V 1 base short and J 0 bases short, with 10 bases between. DNA of the CDR3: TGTGCCAGCAGTGAAGGTTTCCACGGCTCCTATAATTCACCCCTCCACTTT. Encoded protein: CASSEGFHGSYNSPLHF.

The V call is TRBV7-9, the J call TRBJ1-2; perhaps TRBD1 as D (6 bases). CDR1 and CDR2 (germline): SEHNR, FQNEAQ (reference sequence). V lost 4 bases and J 2 bases, leaving 8 bases between the germline ends. The CDR3 is 13 residues long. CDR3: CASSWTENYGYTF. CDR3 DNA: TGTGCCAGCAGCTGGACAGAAAACTATGGCTACACCTTC.

For the CDR3, the DNA is TGTGCCAGCAACTCCCCGACAGGGGCTGGCTACACCTTC. Residues: CASNSPTGAGYTF. The genes are TRBV5-4 and TRBJ1-2; 8 bases agree with TRBD1. Germline CDR1 and CDR2: SGHNT and YYREEE (reference sequence). CDR3 size: 13 residues. V shed 6 bases and J 7 bases; nucleotides not matched to a gene: 8.

The chain couples TRBV19 to TRBJ1-1, with 10 bases lining up with TRBD1. This CDR3 is 15 amino acids long. Per germline, CDR1 LNHDA and CDR2 SQIVND (reference sequence). The V segment lost 4 bases and the J segment 3 bases; nucleotides outside the gene matches: 5. The CDR3: CASSNAGTGDTEAFF. DNA of the CDR3: TGTGCCAGTAGTAACGCTGGGACAGGGGACACTGAAGCTTTCTTT.

The V gene is TRBV5-1, the J gene TRBJ2-7, with 7 bases aligning to TRBD1. Germline trimming cut 4 bases from V and 0 bases from J; bases unmatched to any gene: 13. CDR3 size: 17 residues. Per the germline V gene, CDR1 is SGHRS and CDR2 is YFSETQ. As DNA, the CDR3 is TGCGCCAGCAGCCTGGCCCCTCGACAGGGATCCTCCTACGAGCAGTACTTC. Translating gives CASSLAPRQGSSYEQYF. The full variable domain, completed using reference TRBV5-1 and TRBJ2-7, is KAGVTQTPRYLIKTRGQQVTLSCSPISGHRSVSWYQQTPGQGLQFLFEYFSETQRNKGNFPGRFSGRQFSNSRSEMNVSTLELGDSALYLCASSLAPRQGSSYEQYFGPGTRLTVT.

This clone was found once. The chain has TRBV7-2 and TRBJ2-3; TRBD2 aligns across 10 bases. From germline, CDR1 is SGHTA and CDR2 FQGNSA. The CDR3 sequence is 15 residues long. V trimming: 6 bases; J trimming: 2 bases; junction bases outside the gene matches: 5. CDR3 in amino acids: CASRERGGFTDTQYF. The CDR3 nucleotides are TGTGCCAGCAGGGAGCGGGGGGGCTTCACAGATACGCAGTATTTT. The whole variable domain, filled in from reference TRBV7-2 and TRBJ2-3, reads GAGVSQSPSNKVTEKGKDVELRCDPISGHTALYWYRQSLGQGLEFLIYFQGNSAPDKSGLPSDRFSAERTGGSVSTLTIQRTQQEDSAVYLCASRERGGFTDTQYFGPGTRLTVL.

V and J are TRBV7-6 and TRBJ2-1; D is possibly TRBD2 (7 bases). This CDR3 is built from 15 residues. Per the germline V gene, CDR1 is SGHVS and CDR2 is FNYEAQ. V shed 0 bases and J shed 7 bases, with 13 bases lying between them. The CDR3 region is CASSLAEGGPNEQFF. The CDR3 DNA reads TGTGCCAGCAGCTTAGCGGAGGGGGGGCCAAATGAGCAGTTCTTC.

The gene calls are TRBV6-4 and TRBJ1-6; a weak D match, TRBD1 (6 bases). Germline V gene lookup returns CDR1 MRHNA and CDR2 SNTAGT. The CDR3 loop spans 13 amino acids. V lost 3 bases and J 8 bases, leaving 8 bases between the germline ends. This CDR3 reads CASSEDRDSPLHF. The DNA for the CDR3 is TGTGCCAGCAGTGAGGACAGAGATTCACCCCTCCACTTT.

The chain uses TRBV19 and TRBJ2-1; 7 bases fit TRBD1. Germline values: CDR1 LNHDA, CDR2 SQIVND (reference sequence). The J segment lost 7 bases and the V segment lost 4 bases, leaving 13 bases of the junction unmatched. This CDR3 has 16 amino acids. For the CDR3, the DNA is TGTGCCAGTAGTACCCCAAGAGGGGGCGCGGGTAATGAGCAGTTCTTC. Translating gives CASSTPRGGAGNEQFF. The full variable domain, rest sourced from reference TRBV19 and TRBJ2-1, is DGGITQSPKYLFRKEGQNVTLSCEQNLNHDAMYWYRQDPGQGLRLIYYSQIVNDFQKGDIAEGYSVSREKKESFPLTVTSAQKNPTAFYLCASSTPRGGAGNEQFFGPGTRLTVL.

The rearrangement links TRBV19 to TRBJ2-5; 9 bases are a match to TRBD2. V lost 6 bases and J lost 4; bases outside the gene matches: 9. CDR1 and CDR2 from the germline V gene are LNHDA and SQIVND (reference sequence). The CDR3 length is 15 residues. CDR3 DNA sequence: TGTGCCAGTAGCTTGGCTAGCGGGGTAGGAGAGACCCAGTACTTC. This gives the protein CASSLASGVGETQYF. The variable domain in full, with the rest retrieved from reference TRBV19 and TRBJ2-5, is DGGITQSPKYLFRKEGQNVTLSCEQNLNHDAMYWYRQDPGQGLRLIYYSQIVNDFQKGDIAEGYSVSREKKESFPLTVTSAQKNPTAFYLCASSLASGVGETQYFGPGTRLLVL.

This clone was recorded once. CDR3 amino acids: CASSGASGGVWGLAGELFF. CDR3 sequence (DNA): TGTGCCAGCAGCGGGGCTAGCGGGGGGGTTTGGGGACTTGCCGGGGAGCTGTTTTTT. V gene TRBV4-2 combines with J gene TRBJ2-2; TRBD2 matches at 12 bases. This CDR3 spans 19 amino acids. CDR1 is LGHNA, CDR2 YNFKEQ, per germline. V shed 5 bases, J shed 6 bases, and the junction held 16 bases outside the gene matches.

The gene calls are TRBV15 and TRBJ1-3; 7 nucleotides align to TRBD1. The trim removed 5 bases at V and 0 bases at J, leaving 16 bases unmatched. The CDR3 extends over 19 amino acids. The V gene's germline CDR1 is LNHNV and CDR2 YYDKDF (reference sequence). The CDR3, as DNA: TGTGCCACCAGCGGAATCCGGGACAGTTTCTTTAGCTCTGGAAACACCATATATTTT. This translates into CATSGIRDSFFSSGNTIYF.

The chain joins TRBV5-1 to TRBJ2-5, with 11 bases aligning to TRBD2. V dropped 0 bases and J dropped 1; count of bases not matched to a gene: 2. Germline CDR1 reads SGHRS; CDR2 reads YFSETQ. The CDR3 consists of 16 residues. CDR3 region: CASSLVLAGGQETQYF. CDR3 coding DNA: TGCGCCAGCAGCTTGGTCCTAGCGGGGGGCCAAGAGACCCAGTACTTC.

The chain uses TRBV3-1 (or the pseudogene TRBV3-2) and TRBJ1-5; 7 bases align to TRBD1. Germline CDR1 LGHDT, CDR2 YNNKEL (reference sequence). CDR3 length equals 14 residues. V gave up 5 bases and J gave up 4 bases; unmatched junction bases: 5. The CDR3 is CASSSGQLNQPQHF. CDR3 coding DNA: TGTGCCAGCAGCTCGGGACAGTTGAATCAGCCCCAGCATTTT.

This chain links TRBV5-4 with TRBJ2-3; 7 bases are shared with TRBD2. The trim removed 1 base at V and 2 bases at J, leaving 4 bases unmatched. Germline V gene data show CDR1 as SGHNT and CDR2 as YYREEE (reference sequence). The CDR3 extends over 15 amino acids. DNA of the CDR3: TGTGCCAGCAGCTTGCAGCGGGGATCCACAGATACGCAGTATTTT. It is translated as CASSLQRGSTDTQYF.

This chain connects TRBV3-1 (or the pseudogene TRBV3-2) to TRBJ2-1, with a weak D call TRBD2 (6 bases). The CDR3 contains 15 residues. Deletions cut 2 bases from V and 6 bases from J, with 14 bases between. From germline, CDR1 is LGHDT and CDR2 YNNKEL (reference sequence). The CDR3 loop is CASSQLRGLTNEQFF. CDR3 DNA sequence: TGTGCCAGCAGCCAATTGCGGGGACTCACCAATGAGCAGTTCTTC.

Details on this clone: This specimen includes other DNA sequences encoding the same CDR3. V usage is TRBV3-1 (or the pseudogene TRBV3-2) and J usage is TRBJ1-6; a weak D match, TRBD1 (6 bases). The CDR3 contains 13 residues. The germline gives CDR1 LGHDT, CDR2 YNNKEL (reference sequence). Trimming removed 4 bases at V and 9 bases at J, with 10 bases between. CDR3 bases: TGTGCCAGCAGCCTCAGCAGGGGTTCACCCCTCCACTTT. Protein product: CASSLSRGSPLHF.

This sequence joins TRBV6-5 and TRBJ1-2, with D perhaps TRBD1 (6 bases). Trimming took off 5 bases at V and 2 bases at J, with 12 bases between the two ends. This CDR3 spans 14 amino acids. Looked up from germline, CDR1 is MNHEY and CDR2 is SVGAGI. This chain's CDR3 is CASSMTGLNYGYTF. In nucleotides, the CDR3 is TGTGCCAGCAGTATGACAGGTCTCAACTATGGCTACACCTTC.

The rearrangement uses TRBV19 and TRBJ1-5; 10 bases fit TRBD1. The CDR3 has 14 residues. CDR1 is LNHDA and CDR2 is SQIVND in the germline V gene (reference sequence). The V segment lost 5 bases and the J segment 5 bases; nucleotides outside the gene matches: 3. The CDR3 loop is CASSLGQGDQPQHF. CDR3 sequence (DNA): TGTGCCAGTAGTCTCGGACAGGGGGATCAGCCCCAGCATTTT. Full variable domain (remainder filled in from reference TRBV19 and TRBJ1-5): DGGITQSPKYLFRKEGQNVTLSCEQNLNHDAMYWYRQDPGQGLRLIYYSQIVNDFQKGDIAEGYSVSREKKESFPLTVTSAQKNPTAFYLCASSLGQGDQPQHFGDGTRLSIL.

The rearrangement uses TRBV11-2 and TRBJ2-1; TRBD2 is a possible D gene (6 bases). The V and J ends lost 5 bases and 2 bases respectively, with 13 bases between them. CDR3 length: 15 residues. Germline CDR1 SGHAT, CDR2 FQNNGV. CDR3 sequence (DNA): TGTGCCAGCAGCCAGACTAGAGGGACCTACAATGAGCAGTTCTTC. It codes for CASSQTRGTYNEQFF.